The 17 T cell receptor beta chains below all came from one sample that was sequenced in a study of cytomegalovirus exposure and HLA in healthy donors. PCR used 60 Vbeta primers and 13 Jbeta primers. The protocol was immunoSEQ multiplex PCR, while the TCRdb copy is restricted to in-frame clones and leaves out a portion. Of 110,000 to 150,000 clones in the sample, 70% to 75% are singletons; the top ten hold 13% to 15%. The sequencing input was PBMCs. The receptors shown here come from a human donor in good health.

This chain links TRBV7-9 with TRBJ2-3; unclear D gene. Trimming took off 3 bases at V and 0 bases at J, with 7 bases between the two ends. The V gene's germline CDR1 is SEHNR and CDR2 FQNEAQ (reference sequence). The CDR3 spans 14 residues. This chain's CDR3 is CASSFQASTDTQYF. CDR3 nucleotide sequence: TGTGCCAGCAGCTTTCAGGCCAGCACAGATACGCAGTATTTT.

The rearrangement joins TRBV28 to TRBJ2-1; 7 bases fit TRBD2. The CDR3 length is 13 residues. V was clipped by 2 bases and J by 6 bases; unmatched bases: 1. The germline V gene has CDR1 MDHEN and CDR2 SYDVKM. The CDR3 is CASSLGGVNEQFF. In nucleotides, the CDR3 is TGTGCCAGCAGTTTAGGGGGGGTCAATGAGCAGTTCTTC.

The chain joins TRBV7-8 to TRBJ2-5; D gene unclear. Germline V gene sequence: CDR1 SGHVS, CDR2 FQNEAQ. Deletions cut 1 base from V and 2 bases from J, with 8 bases between. This CDR3 has 14 residues. This chain's CDR3 is CASSLVNRQETQYF. The CDR3, as DNA: TGTGCCAGCAGCTTAGTTAACAGACAAGAGACCCAGTACTTC.

V gene TRBV7-6 combines with J gene TRBJ2-1; TRBD2 agrees at 10 bases. Germline V gene lookup returns CDR1 SGHVS and CDR2 FNYEAQ. CDR3 length: 16 residues. V shed 1 base, J shed 4 bases, and the junction held 4 bases outside the gene matches. The CDR3 nucleotides are TGTGCCAGCAGCTTAGAGGTAGCGGGAGGTTACAATGAGCAGTTCTTC. This sequence encodes CASSLEVAGGYNEQFF.

This clone was seen a handful of times. J is TRBJ2-7 and V is TRBV6-1; TRBD2 matches at 7 bases. The CDR3 is 15 residues long. Trimming removed 2 bases from V and 3 bases from J; junction bases left unmatched: 7. Germline CDR1 reads MNHNS; CDR2 reads SASEGT. CDR3 DNA sequence: TGTGCCAGCAGTGAATCCGGACTAGGGGACTACGAGCAGTACTTC. Encoded protein: CASSESGLGDYEQYF.

The CDR3 DNA is TGTGCCAGCAGCTTAGATAGTGGCGGGGAGCTGTTTTTT. It encodes CASSLDSGGELFF. The V call is TRBV11-3, the J call TRBJ2-2; D is unclear. The V end lost 0 bases, the J end lost 7 bases, and 6 bases lay between the germline ends. The length of the CDR3 is 13 residues. The germline V gene has CDR1 SGHNT and CDR2 YENEEA.

V and J are TRBV19 and TRBJ2-1; 10 nucleotides align to TRBD1. The J segment lost 2 bases and the V segment lost 4 bases, leaving 5 bases of the junction unmatched. Germline V gene lookup returns CDR1 LNHDA and CDR2 SQIVND (reference sequence). The CDR3 is 16 residues long. The CDR3 loop is CASSKRTGGAYNEQFF. CDR3 coding DNA: TGTGCCAGTAGTAAACGGACAGGGGGGGCCTACAATGAGCAGTTCTTC.

The V gene is TRBV28, the J gene TRBJ2-7; possibly TRBD2 for D (6 bases). The CDR3 sequence is 14 residues long. CDR1 MDHEN and CDR2 SYDVKM come from the germline V gene. Trimming pared 2 bases from V and 3 bases from J, leaving 11 bases between. The CDR3 region has the DNA TGTGCCAGCAGTTTAGGAGGGTTGGGCTACGAGCAGTACTTC. Its protein product is CASSLGGLGYEQYF.

A word on this clone: This CDR3 is missing its conserved last phenylalanine or tryptophan, likely due to a read error. The rearrangement links TRBV4-1 to TRBJ2-7, with 12 bases that match TRBD2. This CDR3 is built from 16 residues. The V gene's germline CDR1 is MGHRA and CDR2 YSYEKL. V lost 4 bases, J lost 4 bases, and 8 bases stayed unmatched. The CDR3 sequence is CASSPRATSGSYEQYL. CDR3 coding DNA: TGCGCCAGCAGCCCTCGCGCGACTAGCGGGAGTTACGAGCAGTACCTC.

The chain recombines TRBV7-9 with TRBJ1-4; D remains unclear. The length of the CDR3 is 13 residues. Trimming pared 5 bases from V and 8 bases from J, leaving 12 bases between. Per germline, CDR1 SEHNR and CDR2 FQNEAQ (reference sequence). Here the CDR3 reads CASSPAAEEKLFF. In DNA, the CDR3 is TGTGCCAGCAGCCCAGCGGCGGAAGAAAAACTGTTTTTT.

The gene calls are TRBV7-2 and TRBJ2-1, with TRBD2 matching over 9 bases. V trimming: 5 bases; J trimming: 2 bases; junction bases outside the gene matches: 4. The length of the CDR3 is 15 residues. Germline V CDR1 and CDR2: SGHTA, FQGNSA. The CDR3 loop is CASSTLAGPYNEQFF. The CDR3 DNA is TGTGCCAGCAGCACTCTAGCGGGGCCCTACAATGAGCAGTTCTTC. Supplemented by reference TRBV7-2 and TRBJ2-1, the full variable domain reads GAGVSQSPSNKVTEKGKDVELRCDPISGHTALYWYRQSLGQGLEFLIYFQGNSAPDKSGLPSDRFSAERTGGSVSTLTIQRTQQEDSAVYLCASSTLAGPYNEQFFGPGTRLTVL.

This sequence joins TRBV14 and TRBJ2-5; perhaps TRBD2 as D (5 bases). The CDR3 sequence is 13 residues long. CDR1 and CDR2 (germline): SGHDN, FVKESK. Trimming removed 1 base from V and 5 bases from J, with 8 bases in between. CDR3 nucleotide sequence: TGTGCCAGCAGCCAAGCGGGGTCCGAGACCCAGTACTTC. This gives the protein CASSQAGSETQYF.

A single count supports this clone. This rearrangement joins TRBV7-6 to TRBJ2-2; 9 positions match TRBD1. With 2 bases clipped from V and 0 bases from J, the junction kept 1 base outside the gene matches. Germline values: CDR1 SGHVS, CDR2 FNYEAQ. The CDR3 length is 16 residues. The CDR3 here is CASSLTGGPNTGELFF. CDR3 in DNA: TGTGCCAGCAGCTTAACAGGGGGCCCGAACACCGGGGAGCTGTTTTTT.

The V gene is TRBV6-1, the J gene TRBJ2-3; 9 bases align to TRBD2. The CDR3 is 16 residues long. Losses at the gene ends were 2 bases for V and 6 bases for J; bases not matched to a gene: 9. Per the germline V gene, CDR1 is MNHNS and CDR2 is SASEGT. The CDR3 reads CASSESTSGLYDTQYF. The CDR3 DNA follows: TGTGCCAGCAGTGAATCCACTAGCGGGCTTTACGATACGCAGTATTTT.

This chain joins TRBV15 and TRBJ2-3; TRBD1 might be the D (7 bases). Germline-derived CDR1 and CDR2 are LNHNV and YYDKDF (reference sequence). V was trimmed by 0 bases and J by 3 bases, leaving 13 bases between them. This CDR3 is 16 amino acids long. CDR3 bases: TGTGCCACCAGCAGAGAAAGGCAGGGGGGTACAGATACGCAGTATTTT. Its protein is CATSRERQGGTDTQYF.

A few counts support this clone. The DNA of the CDR3 is TGTGCCACCAGCAGAGACAGGGCCGTTCAGCCCCAGCATTTT. Its translation is CATSRDRAVQPQHF. V is TRBV15 and J is TRBJ1-5; possibly TRBD1 for D (5 bases). Germline CDR1 LNHNV, CDR2 YYDKDF (reference sequence). With 0 bases removed from V and 6 bases from J, the gap between germline ends came to 9 bases. This CDR3 spans 14 amino acids.

The genes are TRBV11-3 and TRBJ2-2; D may be TRBD2 (6 bases). Germline loops: CDR1 SGHNT, CDR2 YENEEA. This CDR3 is 16 amino acids long. V lost 5 bases to trimming and J lost 2 bases, with 15 bases between them. The CDR3 DNA follows: TGTGCCAGCAGCCGTCCGGGACTTAGAAACACCGGGGAGCTGTTTTTT. Residues: CASSRPGLRNTGELFF.